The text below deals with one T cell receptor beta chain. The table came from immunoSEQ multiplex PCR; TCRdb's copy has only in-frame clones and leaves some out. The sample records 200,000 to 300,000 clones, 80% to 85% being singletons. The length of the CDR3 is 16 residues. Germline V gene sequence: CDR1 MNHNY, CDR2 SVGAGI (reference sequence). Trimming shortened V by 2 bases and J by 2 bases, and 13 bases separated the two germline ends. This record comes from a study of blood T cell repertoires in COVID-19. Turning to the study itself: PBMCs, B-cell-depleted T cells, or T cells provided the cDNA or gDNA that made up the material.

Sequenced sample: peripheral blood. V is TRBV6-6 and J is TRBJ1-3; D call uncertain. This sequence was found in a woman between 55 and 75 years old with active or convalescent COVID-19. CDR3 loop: CASSYPAGETGNTIYF. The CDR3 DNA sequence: TGTGCCAGCAGTTACCCCGCAGGCGAGACTGGAAACACCATATATTTT.